This T cell receptor beta chain was sequenced for a study of blood T cells in healthy people across ages. Next came a second PCR, run for roughly 6 to 11 cycles, which used a sample-barcoded 5' primer along with a J-beta primer mix. Using its own MiXCR run on the 5' RACE reads, TCRdb lists one record per CDR3 protein. The table records over 450,000 distinct CDR3 sequences, 24% of them present only once. Germline CDR1 reads LGHDT; CDR2 reads YNNKEL (reference sequence). The length of the CDR3 is 12 residues. The germline V and J ends were trimmed by 3 bases and 7 bases, with 9 bases remaining between them. The same sample was also used in a study of T cells of mothers and their children.

The chain links TRBV3-1 to TRBJ1-1; D call uncertain. The TCR sequence derives from a boy aged 10-17 years in good health. The specimen was blood. The CDR3 here is CASSQAVGEAFF. The DNA of the CDR3 is TGTGCCAGCAGCCAGGCAGTTGGTGAAGCTTTCTTT.